A selection of T cell receptor beta chains follows, all from one sample in a study of T cell responses to AZD1222 COVID-19 vaccine. Assay: immunoSEQ multiplex PCR; the TCRdb copy retains only in-frame clones and omits some. The sample has 250,000 or so clones, over 90% seen once; the top ten hold around 0.5%. Specimen: peripheral blood, collected on day 0 of AZD1222 vaccination. All receptors come from an adult in good health. Each CDR3 is given with its conserved first and last residue. Each record gives: D gene, J gene, V gene, CDR3 length, clone size, CDR3 protein, CDR3 DNA. The D gene is left open where the match is weak. Size is stated for part of the rows, as once, few or many counts, or as a class when the clone is expanded.

d_gene: NA
j_gene: TRBJ1-3
v_gene: TRBV7-9
len: 15
abundance: NA
CDR3aa: CASSQTQGGGNTIYF
CDR3nt: TGTGCCAGCAGCCAGACACAGGGCGGCGGAAACACCATATATTTT

d_gene: NA
j_gene: TRBJ2-2
v_gene: TRBV11-3
len: 15
abundance: NA
CDR3aa: CASSLGRDGGGELFF
CDR3nt: TGTGCCAGCAGCTTAGGGAGGGACGGTGGCGGGGAGCTGTTTTTT

d_gene: NA
j_gene: TRBJ2-5
v_gene: TRBV7-6
len: 12
abundance: NA
CDR3aa: CASSSLQETQYF
CDR3nt: TGTGCCAGCAGCTCGCTCCAAGAGACCCAGTACTTC

d_gene: TRBD1
j_gene: TRBJ1-1
v_gene: TRBV4-2
len: 15
abundance: NA
CDR3aa: CASSQGDRENTEAFF
CDR3nt: TGTGCCAGCAGCCAAGGGGACAGGGAAAACACTGAAGCTTTCTTT

d_gene: TRBD1
j_gene: TRBJ2-5
v_gene: TRBV5-1
len: 14
abundance: NA
CDR3aa: CASSRGQGVETQYF
CDR3nt: TGCGCCAGCAGCCGGGGACAGGGGGTAGAGACCCAGTACTTC

d_gene: NA
j_gene: TRBJ1-2
v_gene: TRBV11-2
len: 14
abundance: NA
CDR3aa: CASSLDRGPYGYTF
CDR3nt: TGTGCCAGCAGCTTAGACAGGGGACCATATGGCTACACCTTC

d_gene: NA
j_gene: TRBJ2-3
v_gene: TRBV28
len: 15
abundance: NA
CDR3aa: CASSWSGRLSGTQYF
CDR3nt: TGTGCCAGCAGTTGGTCGGGACGGCTATCGGGAACGCAGTATTTT

d_gene: NA
j_gene: TRBJ2-7
v_gene: TRBV18
len: 12
abundance: NA
CDR3aa: CASSLSWHEQYF
CDR3nt: TGTGCCAGCTCACTTTCTTGGCACGAGCAGTACTTC

d_gene: NA
j_gene: TRBJ1-2
v_gene: TRBV9
len: 13
abundance: NA
CDR3aa: CASKGRGNGGYTF
CDR3nt: TGTGCCAGCAAGGGTCGGGGGAACGGGGGCTACACCTTC

d_gene: TRBD1
j_gene: TRBJ2-1
v_gene: TRBV5-4
len: 13
abundance: once
CDR3aa: CASSLGQGDHWFF
CDR3nt: TGTGCCAGCAGCTTGGGACAGGGGGATCACTGGTTCTTC

d_gene: TRBD1
j_gene: TRBJ1-5
v_gene: TRBV6-2/TRBV6-3
len: 14
abundance: NA
CDR3aa: CASSRDRGSQPQHF
CDR3nt: TGTGCCAGCAGTCGGGACAGGGGAAGTCAGCCCCAGCATTTT

d_gene: NA
j_gene: TRBJ1-4
v_gene: TRBV10-3
len: 14
abundance: NA
CDR3aa: CAISESVGYEKLFF
CDR3nt: TGTGCCATCAGTGAGTCAGTGGGTTATGAAAAACTGTTTTTT

d_gene: NA
j_gene: TRBJ1-4
v_gene: TRBV20-1
len: 14
abundance: NA
CDR3aa: CSASGATTNEKLFF
CDR3nt: TGCAGTGCTAGTGGCGCAACAACTAATGAAAAACTGTTTTTT

d_gene: NA
j_gene: TRBJ1-3
v_gene: TRBV19
len: 13
abundance: NA
CDR3aa: CASSTGTAGLGYF
CDR3nt: TGTGCCAGTAGTACTGGGACTGCCGGATTGGGATATTTT

d_gene: NA
j_gene: TRBJ1-1
v_gene: TRBV28
len: 14
abundance: NA
CDR3aa: CASTWGLGPPEAFF
CDR3nt: TGTGCCAGCACGTGGGGGTTGGGACCACCTGAAGCTTTCTTT

d_gene: TRBD1
j_gene: TRBJ2-7
v_gene: TRBV7-2
len: 16
abundance: NA
CDR3aa: CASSLGPGRGRDEQYF
CDR3nt: TGTGCCAGCAGCTTAGGGCCGGGCAGGGGGAGAGACGAGCAGTACTTC

d_gene: NA
j_gene: TRBJ2-7
v_gene: TRBV7-2
len: 15
abundance: once
CDR3aa: CASSSGQGSSYEQYF
CDR3nt: TGTGCCAGCAGCTCAGGGCAGGGTAGCTCCTACGAGCAGTACTTC

d_gene: NA
j_gene: TRBJ1-6
v_gene: TRBV4-2
len: 13
abundance: once
CDR3aa: CASSQEKRSPLHF
CDR3nt: TGTGCCAGCAGCCAAGAGAAGAGGTCACCCCTCCACTTT

d_gene: NA
j_gene: TRBJ2-3
v_gene: TRBV7-8
len: 13
abundance: NA
CDR3aa: CASSLERGNTQYF
CDR3nt: TGTGCCAGCAGCTTAGAACGGGGGAATACGCAGTATTTT

d_gene: NA
j_gene: TRBJ2-7
v_gene: TRBV7-9
len: 15
abundance: NA
CDR3aa: CASSLAGSGPYEQYF
CDR3nt: TGTGCCAGCAGCTTAGCGGGATCGGGCCCCTACGAGCAGTACTTC

d_gene: NA
j_gene: TRBJ2-7
v_gene: TRBV6-1
len: 15
abundance: NA
CDR3aa: CASSEGDGTLYEQYF
CDR3nt: TGTGCCAGCAGTGAAGGGGACGGGACACTCTACGAGCAGTACTTC

d_gene: NA
j_gene: TRBJ1-1
v_gene: TRBV7-9
len: 15
abundance: once
CDR3aa: CASSSSGKGNTEAFF
CDR3nt: TGTGCCAGCAGCTCGTCGGGGAAAGGGAACACTGAAGCTTTCTTT

d_gene: NA
j_gene: TRBJ2-5
v_gene: TRBV2
len: 15
abundance: NA
CDR3aa: CASSEGAHRQETQYF
CDR3nt: TGTGCCAGCAGTGAAGGGGCGCACCGACAAGAGACCCAGTACTTC

d_gene: TRBD2
j_gene: TRBJ2-1
v_gene: TRBV7-2
len: 14
abundance: once
CDR3aa: CASSPSGRANEQFF
CDR3nt: TGTGCCAGCAGCCCTAGCGGGAGGGCCAATGAGCAGTTCTTC

d_gene: NA
j_gene: TRBJ1-2
v_gene: TRBV3-1/TRBV3-2
len: 14
abundance: NA
CDR3aa: CASSQGSGNYGYTF
CDR3nt: TGTGCCAGCAGCCAAGGGTCAGGGAACTATGGCTACACCTTC